These 11 T cell receptor beta chains were all obtained from the same sample, sequenced in a study of cytomegalovirus exposure and HLA in healthy donors. Only in-frame clones appear in the TCRdb table, and some are missing; sequencing was by immunoSEQ multiplex PCR. The data hold about 150,000 clones, with less than 90% observed a single time. The sample comprised PBMCs. All receptors come from a woman younger than 30 in good health and CMV-seropositive.

The rearrangement joins TRBV4-1 to TRBJ1-2; D is ambiguous. This CDR3 comprises 14 residues. Trimming took 4 bases from V and 2 from J, leaving 11 bases between them. Germline CDR1 is MGHRA and CDR2 is YSYEKL. CDR3 residues: CASSRSLGNYGYTF. The CDR3 DNA reads TGCGCCAGCAGCCGATCCCTTGGCAACTATGGCTACACCTTC.

This sequence joins TRBV11-2 and TRBJ2-3; TRBD2 matches at 13 bases. J was trimmed by 5 bases and V by 3 bases; bases with no gene match: 8. Germline V lookup: CDR1 SGHAT, CDR2 FQNNGV. The CDR3 contains 17 residues. The CDR3 is CASSFLATSGRIDTQYF. The CDR3 DNA reads TGTGCCAGCAGCTTCCTGGCGACTAGCGGGAGGATAGATACGCAGTATTTT.

J is TRBJ2-7 and V is TRBV6-5, with D perhaps matching TRBD1 (6 bases). The CDR3 runs to 14 residues. With 5 bases removed from V and 3 bases from J, the gap between germline ends came to 14 bases. The germline gives CDR1 MNHEY, CDR2 SVGAGI. CDR3 sequence reads: CASSLTDRNYEQYF. CDR3 nucleotides: TGTGCCAGCAGTCTTACGGACAGAAACTACGAGCAGTACTTC.

The chain links TRBV9 to TRBJ2-5; 11 bases are shared with TRBD2. Germline V gene data show CDR1 as SGDLS and CDR2 as YYNGEE. This CDR3 is built from 16 residues. Trimming took 0 bases from V and 7 from J; bases not matched to a gene: 8. CDR3 loop: CASSVGILAGEGTQYF. The DNA of the CDR3 is TGTGCCAGCAGCGTAGGTATACTAGCGGGAGAGGGGACCCAGTACTTC.

The table lists this clone with a count of one. The CDR3 sequence: CASGLGGPRETQYF. CDR3 nucleotide sequence: TGCGCCAGCGGGCTGGGTGGGCCTCGGGAGACCCAGTACTTC. V is TRBV5-1 and J is TRBJ2-5; D is unresolved. Trimming removed 7 bases from V and 5 bases from J, with 18 bases in between. Germline loops: CDR1 SGHRS, CDR2 YFSETQ. The CDR3 contains 14 residues.

This rearrangement joins TRBV29-1 to TRBJ2-7; perhaps TRBD2 as D (7 bases). The germline CDR1 and CDR2 sequences are SQVTM and ANQGSEA. The CDR3 consists of 11 residues. V shed 7 bases and J shed 6 bases, with 13 bases lying between them. CDR3 protein: CSAHREGEQYF. For the CDR3, the DNA is TGCAGCGCCCACAGGGAGGGCGAGCAGTACTTC.

The V gene is TRBV28, the J gene TRBJ1-2, with 10 bases fitting TRBD1. Germline values: CDR1 MDHEN, CDR2 SYDVKM. J gave up 8 bases and V 2 bases, and 20 bases lay outside the gene matches. This CDR3 has 19 amino acids. This chain's CDR3 is CASSLVAGETGGRPYGYTF. The DNA for the CDR3 is TGTGCCAGCAGTTTAGTAGCGGGGGAGACAGGGGGCCGTCCTTACGGCTACACCTTC.

The V gene is TRBV28, the J gene TRBJ2-7, with 7 bases that match TRBD2. CDR1 is MDHEN, CDR2 SYDVKM, per germline. The length of the CDR3 is 14 residues. V shed 5 bases and J 6 bases; nucleotides not matched to a gene: 10. The CDR3, as DNA: TGTGCCAGCAGTCTGGCGGGAGCGGTTTTCGAGCAGTACTTC. This encodes CASSLAGAVFEQYF.

For the CDR3, the DNA is TGTGCCAGCAGCCCCTGGGCAGGGGGCTGGATGGATACGCAGTATTTT. Translated: CASSPWAGGWMDTQYF. The rearrangement uses TRBV13 and TRBJ2-3, with 8 bases that match TRBD1. Germline values: CDR1 PRHDT, CDR2 FYEKMQ (reference sequence). V lost 5 bases and J lost 6; bases outside the gene matches: 13. CDR3 length: 16 amino acids. Full variable domain (missing parts from reference TRBV13 and TRBJ2-3): AAGVIQSPRHLIKEKRETATLKCYPIPRHDTVYWYQQGPGQDPQFLISFYEKMQSDKGSIPDRFSAQQFSDYHSELNMSSLELGDSALYFCASSPWAGGWMDTQYFGPGTRLTVL.

The rearrangement links TRBV5-1 to TRBJ1-1; D perhaps matches TRBD1 (6 bases). This CDR3 contains 16 residues. Germline CDR1 SGHRS, CDR2 YFSETQ. V shed 3 bases and J shed 4 bases, with 19 bases lying between them. CDR3 bases: TGCGCCAGCAGCTACCAAGGGGGGGACTCGGGCACTGAAGCTTTCTTT. It is translated as CASSYQGGDSGTEAFF.

The V gene is TRBV6-5, the J gene TRBJ2-7; D is perhaps TRBD1 (5 bases). This CDR3 comprises 13 residues. The germline V and J ends were trimmed by 4 bases and 6 bases, with 13 bases remaining between them. From germline, CDR1 is MNHEY and CDR2 SVGAGI. CDR3 DNA: TGTGCCAGCAGTTCCACTCGACAGACCGAGCAGTACTTC. As protein: CASSSTRQTEQYF.